Given below is one T cell receptor (beta chain) in context. Its cognate antigen is unknown. The entry originates in a study of shared clonotypes between healthy human individuals. Germline lookup yields CDR1 MNHNY and CDR2 SVGAGI (reference sequence). V lost 7 bases, J lost 7 bases, and 7 bases stayed unmatched. The CDR3 covers 13 residues. Researchers ran the assay at a deep level. The assay was immunoSEQ multiplex PCR, and TCRdb's table has in-frame clones only and misses some. The sample carries some 2 million clones, over 85% recorded once. Study observations and caveats: Clonotype sharing among the donors was expected to vary with sequencing depth. Compared with clonotypes that all four donors shared, non-shared clonotypes had lower generation probabilities.

Naive CD8 cells, CD45RO-negative and positively selected for CCR7, excluded terminally differentiated effector memory CD45RA+ cells. Among the donors, all were Caucasian adults who lived in Nashville, Tennessee. V is TRBV6-6 and J is TRBJ1-2; 9 bases are shared with TRBD1. The clonotype originates from a man aged 18 to 30 in good health. The sample was naive CD8+ T cells sorted from blood. The CDR3 loop reads CASKPGQGGGYTF. CDR3 DNA sequence: TGTGCCAGCAAACCGGGACAGGGAGGTGGCTACACCTTC.